This TCR beta chain derives from a study of cytomegalovirus exposure and HLA in healthy donors. Researchers ran the PCR with 60 Vbeta and 13 Jbeta primers. Some clones are missing from TCRdb's copy, which holds only in-frame ones; the method was immunoSEQ multiplex PCR. The sample comprises about 85,000 clones, roughly three quarters of which are singletons, and roughly 25% rests with the top ten. Germline V gene lookup returns CDR1 MDHEN and CDR2 SYDVKM. The CDR3 consists of 14 residues. Trimming at V came to 6 bases and at J to 7 bases, leaving 10 bases not matched to a gene. The gene calls are TRBV28 and TRBJ2-7, with TRBD1 identical over 9 bases. This TCR came from a woman between 45 and 60 years old in good health and CMV-seropositive. The sample taken for sequencing was PBMCs. Written as DNA, the CDR3 is TGTGCCAGCAGGGATCCGGGACAGGGCAAAGAGCAGTACTTC. As protein: CASRDPGQGKEQYF.